This T cell receptor beta chain is drawn from a study of glioma-infiltrating T cells after dendritic cell vaccination. The repertoire was sequenced with immunoSEQ multiplex PCR; TCRdb's copy has only in-frame clones and lacks some. Here the sample spans about 73,000 clones, around 80% being singletons. A word on this clone: What it binds is not known.

Regarding the study as a whole: Estimated pretreatment TIL content predicted outcome after dendritic cell vaccination.

CDR3 length equals 15 residues. In germline, CDR1 is SGHRS, CDR2 YFSETQ. V lost 2 bases, J lost 5 bases, and 13 bases lay in between. The chain is built from TRBV5-1 and TRBJ1-4, with D possibly TRBD1 on 6 matching bases. This sequence originates from a human donor with glioblastoma. This specimen consisted of blood, obtained before dendritic cell vaccination. This chain's CDR3 is CASSLQGQGNEKLFF. CDR3 sequence (DNA): TGCGCCAGCAGCTTACAGGGTCAAGGGAATGAAAAACTGTTTTTT.